These 14 T cell receptor beta chains originate from one sample sequenced in a study of cytomegalovirus exposure and HLA in healthy donors. Researchers ran the PCR with 60 Vbeta and 13 Jbeta primers. Profiling relied on immunoSEQ multiplex PCR, and the TCRdb table lists in-frame clones only, not all of them. The table lists some 150,000 clones, approximately 86% of them singletons. The sample taken for sequencing was PBMCs. The receptors stem from a woman aged 45-60 years in good health and CMV-seropositive.

In this sample, this clone turned up once. V is TRBV15 and J is TRBJ1-1; D not certain. The CDR3 covers 14 residues. V was clipped by 3 bases and J by 2 bases, with 10 bases between them. Per germline, CDR1 LNHNV and CDR2 YYDKDF (reference sequence). Here the CDR3 DNA reads TGTGCCACCAGCAGGAGGCAGAGAAACACTGAAGCTTTCTTT. Protein product: CATSRRQRNTEAFF. The entire variable domain, with the rest obtained from reference TRBV15 and TRBJ1-1, is as follows: DAMVIQNPRYQVTQFGKPVTLSCSQTLNHNVMYWYQQKSSQAPKLLFHYYDKDFNNEADTPDNFQSRRPNTSFCFLDIRSPGLGDTAMYLCATSRRQRNTEAFFGQGTRLTVV.

V and J are TRBV19 and TRBJ2-3; maybe TRBD1 (5 bases). Per the germline V gene, CDR1 is LNHDA and CDR2 is SQIVND (reference sequence). The CDR3 spans 13 residues. V shed 3 bases and J shed 2 bases, with 6 bases lying between them. CDR3 in amino acids: CASSMTDTDTQYF. The CDR3 coding sequence is TGTGCCAGTAGTATGACAGACACAGATACGCAGTATTTT. Drawing the rest from reference TRBV19 and TRBJ2-3, the complete variable domain is DGGITQSPKYLFRKEGQNVTLSCEQNLNHDAMYWYRQDPGQGLRLIYYSQIVNDFQKGDIAEGYSVSREKKESFPLTVTSAQKNPTAFYLCASSMTDTDTQYFGPGTRLTVL.

The rearrangement uses TRBV5-1 and TRBJ2-1, with 8 bases matching TRBD2. CDR1 and CDR2 from the germline V gene are SGHRS and YFSETQ. After removal of 3 bases from V and 0 bases from J, the junction contained 5 bases not matched to a gene. This CDR3 has 16 residues. In nucleotides, the CDR3 is TGCGCCAGCAGCTCAATAGCGGGGAGCTCCTACAATGAGCAGTTCTTC. Translated: CASSSIAGSSYNEQFF.

This chain connects TRBV19 to TRBJ1-2; 7 bases match TRBD1. This CDR3 is 15 amino acids long. Trimming removed 7 bases from V and 1 base from J; junction bases left unmatched: 9. CDR1 and CDR2 (germline): LNHDA, SQIVND (reference sequence). The CDR3 spells CASKVQGSLNYGYTF. For the CDR3, the DNA is TGTGCCAGTAAGGTACAGGGGTCCCTTAACTATGGCTACACCTTC.

The chain carries TRBV20-1 and TRBJ2-1, with D perhaps matching TRBD1 (5 bases). The CDR3 is 9 amino acids. Between the trimmed V and J ends, which lost 7 bases and 8 bases, there was a span of 6 bases. Germline V lookup: CDR1 DFQATT, CDR2 SNEGSKA (reference sequence). The CDR3 here is CSVGDEQFF. The CDR3 DNA sequence: TGCAGTGTAGGGGATGAGCAGTTCTTC.

V is TRBV6-5 and J is TRBJ2-2, with TRBD2 identical over 7 bases. This CDR3 has 15 residues. With V trimmed by 2 bases and J by 5 bases, 5 bases remained unmatched. Germline V lookup: CDR1 MNHEY, CDR2 SVGAGI. The CDR3: CASSYGGGITGELFF. CDR3 coding DNA: TGTGCCAGCAGTTACGGGGGGGGGATTACCGGGGAGCTGTTTTTT.

The chain uses TRBV5-6 and TRBJ1-4; D is possibly TRBD1 (6 bases). The germline V and J ends were trimmed by 4 bases and 6 bases, with 16 bases remaining between them. Germline-derived CDR1 and CDR2 are SGHDT and YYEEEE. The CDR3 is made up of 15 amino acids. This CDR3 is CASSDSRGTDEKLFF. The CDR3 DNA reads TGTGCCAGCAGCGATTCCAGGGGTACCGATGAAAAACTGTTTTTT.

CDR3: CASSYSREGGYTF. DNA for the CDR3: TGTGCCAGCAGTTACTCGAGGGAAGGAGGCTACACCTTC. The chain links TRBV6-6 to TRBJ1-2; D is ambiguous. The V gene's germline CDR1 is MNHNY and CDR2 SVGAGI (reference sequence). CDR3 length: 13 amino acids. Trimming cost V 0 bases and J 8 bases, with 10 bases left between them.

This clone was seen more than once but under ten times. The V and J genes are TRBV9 and TRBJ2-5; D is unclear. The V gene's germline CDR1 is SGDLS and CDR2 YYNGEE. V lost 1 base and J lost 5, with 15 bases in between. The length of the CDR3 is 15 residues. Here the CDR3 DNA reads TGTGCCAGCAGCGTATATCGGTCGCCCGGGGAGACCCAGTACTTC. It translates to CASSVYRSPGETQYF.

The chain has TRBV19 and TRBJ1-1; D gene uncertain. The germline gives CDR1 LNHDA, CDR2 SQIVND (reference sequence). Trimming shortened V by 6 bases and J by 0 bases, and 8 bases separated the two germline ends. The CDR3 contains 13 residues. The CDR3 nucleotides are TGTGCCAGTAGGGCTAGCATGAACACTGAAGCTTTCTTT. Its translation is CASRASMNTEAFF.

The chain uses TRBV6-1 and TRBJ1-2; weak D call: TRBD1 (5 bases). V lost 10 bases and J lost 3, with 18 bases in between. Germline CDR1 and CDR2: MNHNS and SASEGT. The CDR3 runs 14 residues. The CDR3 DNA reads TGTGCCACCACCTGGGTTTGGGGGGACTATGGCTACACCTTC. Translation: CATTWVWGDYGYTF.

The chain uses TRBV6-5 and TRBJ2-3, with 11 bases that match TRBD1. After removal of 5 bases from V and 5 bases from J, the junction contained 6 bases not matched to a gene. Germline loops: CDR1 MNHEY, CDR2 SVGAGI. There are 15 residues in the CDR3. In nucleotides, the CDR3 is TGTGCCAGCAGTCGCCGGGACAGGGGGATAGATACGCAGTATTTT. Translating it yields CASSRRDRGIDTQYF.

This clone was seen a handful of times. The rearrangement joins TRBV11-3 to TRBJ2-3, with a possible D match to TRBD2 (5 bases). The germline gives CDR1 SGHNT, CDR2 YENEEA. V was cut by 1 base and J by 4 bases, with 21 bases left in between. The CDR3 has 18 amino acids. CDR3 sequence: CASSLGGIGPPRADTQYF. DNA of the CDR3: TGTGCCAGCAGCTTAGGTGGTATCGGCCCCCCGAGGGCAGATACGCAGTATTTT.

The rearrangement joins TRBV5-1 to TRBJ2-7; D not resolved. V dropped 0 bases and J dropped 5 bases, with 12 bases sitting between them. Germline CDR1 SGHRS, CDR2 YFSETQ. The CDR3 contains 14 residues. The CDR3 reads CASSLAWQVDEQYF. The CDR3 region has the DNA TGCGCCAGCAGCTTGGCCTGGCAGGTGGACGAGCAGTACTTC.